Presented here are 25 T cell receptor beta chains from one specimen sequenced in a study of T cell repertoires in cytomegalovirus infection. Via MiXCR, TCRdb re-called the reads, giving one row per CDR3 protein. The sample comprises more than 150,000 distinct CDR3 sequences, about 30% of which are singletons, and roughly 32% rests with the top ten. The source material was PBMCs. These receptors were collected from a human donor in good health (CMV status not recorded). Some clones in this sample may be carry-over from other donors' samples.

The chain is built from TRBV12-5 and TRBJ1-1; D not certain. This CDR3 region has 12 residues. The ends were cut back, 7 bases at V and 3 bases at J, with 9 bases in the middle. Germline V gene sequence: CDR1 LGHNT, CDR2 FRNRAP. CDR3 sequence (DNA): TGTGCTAGTGTCCCCTGGGACACTGAAGCTTTCTTT. Its protein product is CASVPWDTEAFF.

This clonotype has only a few counts. The chain couples TRBV18 to TRBJ2-7; TRBD1 might be the D (6 bases). The CDR3 length is 15 residues. The V end lost 4 bases, the J end lost 2 bases, and 15 bases lay between the germline ends. The germline V gene has CDR1 KGHSH and CDR2 LQKENI. The CDR3 region is CASSRTRDNTYEQYF. CDR3 nucleotide sequence: TGTGCCAGCTCACGGACACGGGACAACACCTACGAGCAGTACTTC.

The chain joins TRBV27 to TRBJ2-1, with D uncertain. This CDR3 contains 14 residues. Germline CDR1 MNHEY, CDR2 SMNVEV (reference sequence). V was pared by 4 bases and J by 0 bases, with 7 bases between. The CDR3 reads CASSYQPSYNEQFF. DNA for the CDR3: TGTGCCAGCAGTTACCAACCCTCCTACAATGAGCAGTTCTTC.

In its sample, this clonotype was seen many times. The chain couples TRBV7-2 to TRBJ2-1, with 11 bases that match TRBD2. The V gene end was trimmed by 5 bases and the J gene end by 8 bases; junction bases not matched to a gene: 11. Germline V gene sequence: CDR1 SGHTA, CDR2 FQGNSA. The CDR3 consists of 16 residues. Here the CDR3 DNA reads TGTGCCAGCAGCCCAGGGGGGGCTAGCGGGGGGCATGAGCAGTTCTTC. Translation: CASSPGGASGGHEQFF.

This chain links TRBV19 with TRBJ1-2; perhaps TRBD1 as D (5 bases). Germline assignment: CDR1 LNHDA and CDR2 SQIVND (reference sequence). V gave up 7 bases and J gave up 7 bases, with 13 bases separating them. CDR3 length: 12 amino acids. CDR3 sequence (DNA): TGTGCCAGTACAGTGGGGCAGCTTGGCTACACCTTC. Protein sequence: CASTVGQLGYTF.

The sample holds many counts of this clonotype. This chain connects TRBV7-2 to TRBJ1-5; D is unresolved. CDR1 and CDR2 from the germline V gene are SGHTA and FQGNSA. The CDR3 covers 15 residues. The ends were cut back, 1 base at V and 0 bases at J, with 7 bases in the middle. The CDR3 sequence is CASSLEQSSNQPQHF. The CDR3 coding sequence is TGTGCCAGCAGCTTAGAACAGAGTAGCAATCAGCCCCAGCATTTT.

This clonotype has at least ten counts. This chain uses TRBV7-2 with TRBJ1-5; 11 positions match TRBD1. CDR3 length: 15 residues. Trimming at V came to 5 bases and at J to 7 bases, leaving 7 bases not matched to a gene. The germline V gene encodes CDR1 SGHTA and CDR2 FQGNSA. As DNA, the CDR3 is TGTGCCAGCAGCCTAGGGACAGGGGGAAGGCAGCCCCAGCATTTT. Its translation: CASSLGTGGRQPQHF.

Comments on this clonotype: A junction boundary mismatches the germline segment, possibly from a read error. The chain joins TRBV2 to TRBJ2-7; D is possibly TRBD1 (5 bases). The CDR3 length is 12 residues. Germline values: CDR1 SNHLY, CDR2 FYNNEI. The CDR3 DNA is TGTGCCAGCAGTGAGTCAGGGTATATGTGGAACTTC. It codes for CASSESGYMWNF.

This clonotype has ten or more counts. The chain links TRBV7-8 to TRBJ2-3, with D perhaps TRBD1 (5 bases). Germline CDR1 SGHVS, CDR2 FQNEAQ. With 5 bases removed from V and 0 bases from J, the gap between germline ends came to 12 bases. The CDR3 runs to 15 residues. The CDR3 DNA reads TGTGCCAGCAGCCCACGGACACAAAGCACAGATACGCAGTATTTT. Translated, it gives CASSPRTQSTDTQYF.

This clonotype came up a few times. The V gene is TRBV6-1, the J gene TRBJ2-2, with a tentative D call TRBD2 (6 bases). This CDR3 has 12 residues. The V and J ends lost 8 bases and 5 bases respectively, with 9 bases between them. CDR1 and CDR2 (germline): MNHNS, SASEGT. CDR3 nucleotides: TGTGCCAGCGGGAGGAGGACCGGGGAGCTGTTTTTT. Translated: CASGRRTGELFF.

CDR3 residues: CASSPPVETGYTF. CDR3 nucleotides: TGTGCCAGTAGTCCCCCCGTGGAGACCGGCTACACCTTC. The V call is TRBV19, the J call TRBJ1-2; D gene uncertain. Germline loops: CDR1 LNHDA, CDR2 SQIVND (reference sequence). The germline V and J ends were trimmed by 5 bases and 8 bases, with 15 bases remaining between them. The CDR3 totals 13 residues.

As DNA, the CDR3 is TGTGCCAGCAGCGACGACAGGGATGCGAGGAATGAGCAGTTCTTC. This sequence encodes CASSDDRDARNEQFF. This chain uses TRBV7-9 with TRBJ2-1; 7 bases map to TRBD1. This CDR3 is 15 amino acids long. The V gene end was trimmed by 5 bases and the J gene end by 7 bases; junction bases not matched to a gene: 11. The germline CDR1 and CDR2 sequences are SEHNR and FQNEAQ (reference sequence).

This clonotype has ten or more counts. The V gene is TRBV20-1, the J gene TRBJ1-6; perhaps TRBD1 as D (5 bases). This CDR3 region has 13 residues. V lost 5 bases to trimming and J lost 5 bases, with 10 bases between them. Germline V gene sequence: CDR1 DFQATT, CDR2 SNEGSKA (reference sequence). The CDR3 DNA follows: TGCAGTGCTTCCGGGACGGATAATTCACCCCTCCACTTT. Protein: CSASGTDNSPLHF.

In this sample, this clonotype turned up many times. The chain has TRBV7-2 and TRBJ2-7; D perhaps matches TRBD1 (5 bases). Germline V gives CDR1 SGHTA, CDR2 FQGNSA. The CDR3 contains 13 residues. The germline V and J ends were trimmed by 3 bases and 1 base, with 7 bases remaining between them. DNA for the CDR3: TGTGCCAGCAGCTTCCCAGGGTCCTACGAGCAGTACTTC. This sequence encodes CASSFPGSYEQYF.

This clonotype has at least ten counts. The chain combines TRBV7-2 with TRBJ1-6; no clear D. CDR1 is SGHTA and CDR2 is FQGNSA in the germline V gene. This CDR3 is built from 14 residues. Trimming removed 3 bases from V and 6 bases from J, with 9 bases in between. The CDR3 sequence: CASSLLSGNSPLHF. The CDR3 coding sequence is TGTGCCAGCAGCTTGTTGTCGGGTAATTCACCCCTCCACTTT.

The CDR3 loop is CSAGEGARGYTF. The CDR3, as DNA: TGCAGCGCCGGGGAGGGGGCGAGAGGCTACACCTTC. J is TRBJ1-2 and V is TRBV29-1, with 7 nucleotides matching TRBD1. This CDR3 region has 12 residues. Germline CDR1 SQVTM, CDR2 ANQGSEA. Losses at the gene ends were 7 bases for V and 8 bases for J; bases not matched to a gene: 10.

The CDR3 DNA is TGCAGTGCTAGAGATCGGGCAGGGTCGGGCACTGAAGCTTTCTTT. Its protein product is CSARDRAGSGTEAFF. The chain links TRBV20-1 to TRBJ1-1; D may be TRBD1 (5 bases). V lost 0 bases, J lost 4 bases, and 15 bases lay in between. The germline V gene encodes CDR1 DFQATT and CDR2 SNEGSKA (reference sequence). The CDR3 runs 15 residues.

This clonotype was seen repeatedly, ten times or more. The chain couples TRBV7-2 to TRBJ2-1; 7 nucleotides match TRBD1. The CDR3 spans 15 residues. The V gene's germline CDR1 is SGHTA and CDR2 FQGNSA. Unmatched junction bases numbered 8, after V lost 3 bases and J lost 6 bases. CDR3 coding DNA: TGTGCCAGCAGCTTCCGACAGGGTTCGGTCAATGAGCAGTTCTTC. Translation: CASSFRQGSVNEQFF. Variable domain in full (rest from reference TRBV7-2 and TRBJ2-1): GAGVSQSPSNKVTEKGKDVELRCDPISGHTALYWYRQSLGQGLEFLIYFQGNSAPDKSGLPSDRFSAERTGGSVSTLTIQRTQQEDSAVYLCASSFRQGSVNEQFFGPGTRLTVL.

The genes are TRBV30 and TRBJ1-6, with 9 bases aligning to TRBD1. The V gene end was trimmed by 3 bases and the J gene end by 5 bases; junction bases not matched to a gene: 8. CDR1 and CDR2 from the germline V gene are GTSNPN and SVGIG (reference sequence). The CDR3 is made up of 16 amino acids. In DNA form, the CDR3 reads TGTGCCTGGAGCCAACTCGGGACAGGGAATAATTCACCCCTCCACTTT. It translates to CAWSQLGTGNNSPLHF. Supplemented by reference TRBV30 and TRBJ1-6, the full variable domain reads SQTIHQWPATLVQPVGSPLSLECTVEGTSNPNLYWYRQAAGRGLQLLFYSVGIGQISSEVPQNLSASRPQDRQFILSSKKLLLSDSGFYLCAWSQLGTGNNSPLHFGNGTRLTVT.

This clonotype was observed a few times. The DNA for the CDR3 is TGTGCCATCAGGACCGGACAGAACACTGAAGCTTTCTTT. Its translation: CAIRTGQNTEAFF. The chain links TRBV10-3 to TRBJ1-1, with D possibly TRBD1 on 5 matching bases. Between the trimmed V and J ends, which lost 6 bases and 1 base, there was a span of 9 bases. Germline-derived CDR1 and CDR2 are ENHRY and SYGVKD. The length of the CDR3 is 13 residues.

This clonotype was counted ten times or more. This sequence joins TRBV7-8 and TRBJ1-1, with 8 nucleotides matching TRBD1. The germline CDR1 and CDR2 sequences are SGHVS and FQNEAQ. Trimming removed 5 bases from V and 3 bases from J; junction bases left unmatched: 8. This CDR3 comprises 15 residues. DNA for the CDR3: TGTGCCAGCAGCGAATCAGGGGGCCTGGACACTGAAGCTTTCTTT. Translating it yields CASSESGGLDTEAFF.

The CDR3 here is CASSEYSSRGTQHF. The CDR3, as DNA: TGTGCCAGCAGTGAATACTCCTCCAGAGGGACCCAGCATTTT. This rearrangement joins TRBV2 to TRBJ1-5; D gene ambiguous. Looked up from germline, CDR1 is SNHLY and CDR2 is FYNNEI. The CDR3 totals 14 residues. The V and J ends lost 2 bases and 11 bases respectively, with 16 bases between them.

In its sample, this clonotype was seen a few times. The V call is TRBV6-1, the J call TRBJ2-1, with 12 bases fitting TRBD2. The CDR3 length is 12 residues. Losses at the gene ends were 9 bases for V and 13 bases for J; bases not matched to a gene: 7. CDR1 MNHNS and CDR2 SASEGT come from the germline V gene. DNA for the CDR3: TGTGCCAGTATTACTAGCGGGGGGTCACAGTTCTTC. Its protein is CASITSGGSQFF.

This clonotype was found many times. The V and J genes are TRBV7-8 and TRBJ1-5; maybe TRBD1 (6 bases). The germline V gene encodes CDR1 SGHVS and CDR2 FQNEAQ. V was clipped by 1 base and J by 2 bases, with 9 bases between them. This CDR3 comprises 15 residues. The CDR3 coding sequence is TGTGCCAGCAGCTTAGAAGGGGGAGGCAATCAGCCCCAGCATTTT. This translates into CASSLEGGGNQPQHF.

This clonotype was counted ten times or more. The rearrangement uses TRBV3-1 and TRBJ2-1, with TRBD2 matching over 11 bases. V was pared by 5 bases and J by 4 bases, with 4 bases of the junction left unmatched. The CDR3 spans 15 residues. The germline CDR1 and CDR2 sequences are LGHDT and YNNKEL (reference sequence). The chain's CDR3 is CASSFGLAGYNEQFF. CDR3 DNA sequence: TGTGCCAGCAGCTTCGGACTAGCGGGTTACAATGAGCAGTTCTTC.